The table lists the clone carrying this TCR beta chain with a count of one. Looked up from germline, CDR1 is SGHDT and CDR2 is YYEEEE. V dropped 3 bases and J dropped 12; count of bases not matched to a gene: 9. This CDR3 spans 14 amino acids. This specimen comes from a study of OX40 agonist ivuxolimab in advanced cancers. Measured with immunoSEQ multiplex PCR; TCRdb has only the in-frame clones, and not every one. The table includes about 27,000 clones, about 90% detected once. This TCR derives from an adult with an advanced solid tumor such as melanoma, head and neck, liver or kidney cancer. The sample in question was CD4+ or CD8+ T cells sorted from blood, obtained in a trial of the OX40 agonist ivuxolimab. The genes are TRBV5-6 and TRBJ1-5; 10 positions match TRBD1. CDR3 sequence (DNA): TGTGCCAGCAGCTGGGGACAGGGGAATGCACACCAGCATTTT. It encodes CASSWGQGNAHQHF.